This TCR beta chain was sequenced during a study of vaccination effects on CD4 cells after COVID-19. The CDR3 spans 13 residues. The V end lost 7 bases, the J end lost 4 bases, and 13 bases lay between the germline ends. Germline CDR1 MDHEN, CDR2 SYDVKM. The data were produced by immunoSEQ multiplex PCR, yet TCRdb's version contains in-frame clones alone and is incomplete. The repertoire holds 9,500 to 15,000 clones, with approximately 75% as singletons. As to this clone: Its antigen is as yet unknown.

With the ViraFEST assay, the study expanded antigen-specific CD4+ T cells using viral peptide pools, then sequenced them. Scientists isolated CD4+ T cells after a roughly ten-day culture period ended. Participants got two doses of BNT162b2 or mRNA-1273 vaccine. In the vaccine recipients, nucleocapsid antibodies were negative and there was no prior SARS-CoV-2 infection. The clonotype comes from a human donor who received a COVID-19 vaccine. The sequencing used CD4+ T cells from PBMCs cultured with SARS-CoV-2 spike peptides, collected after COVID-19 vaccination. The rearrangement uses TRBV28 and TRBJ1-2; D remains unclear. CDR3 in amino acids: CASTIPSGYGYTF. The CDR3 nucleotides are TGTGCCAGCACTATACCATCGGGCTATGGCTACACCTTC.